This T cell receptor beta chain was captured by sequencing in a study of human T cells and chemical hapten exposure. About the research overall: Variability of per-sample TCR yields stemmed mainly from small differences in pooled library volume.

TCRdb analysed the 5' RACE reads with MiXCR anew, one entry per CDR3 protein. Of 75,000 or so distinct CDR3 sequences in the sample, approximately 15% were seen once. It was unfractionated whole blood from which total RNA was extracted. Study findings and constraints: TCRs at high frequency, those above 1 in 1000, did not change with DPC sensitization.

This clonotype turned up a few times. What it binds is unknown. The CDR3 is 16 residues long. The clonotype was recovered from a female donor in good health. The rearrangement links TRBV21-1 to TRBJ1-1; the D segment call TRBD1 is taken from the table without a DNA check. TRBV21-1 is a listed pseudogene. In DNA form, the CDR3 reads TGTGCCAGCAGCAAGGCCAAGGGACAGGGAGGGACTGAAGCTTTCTTT. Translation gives CASSKAKGQGGTEAFF.